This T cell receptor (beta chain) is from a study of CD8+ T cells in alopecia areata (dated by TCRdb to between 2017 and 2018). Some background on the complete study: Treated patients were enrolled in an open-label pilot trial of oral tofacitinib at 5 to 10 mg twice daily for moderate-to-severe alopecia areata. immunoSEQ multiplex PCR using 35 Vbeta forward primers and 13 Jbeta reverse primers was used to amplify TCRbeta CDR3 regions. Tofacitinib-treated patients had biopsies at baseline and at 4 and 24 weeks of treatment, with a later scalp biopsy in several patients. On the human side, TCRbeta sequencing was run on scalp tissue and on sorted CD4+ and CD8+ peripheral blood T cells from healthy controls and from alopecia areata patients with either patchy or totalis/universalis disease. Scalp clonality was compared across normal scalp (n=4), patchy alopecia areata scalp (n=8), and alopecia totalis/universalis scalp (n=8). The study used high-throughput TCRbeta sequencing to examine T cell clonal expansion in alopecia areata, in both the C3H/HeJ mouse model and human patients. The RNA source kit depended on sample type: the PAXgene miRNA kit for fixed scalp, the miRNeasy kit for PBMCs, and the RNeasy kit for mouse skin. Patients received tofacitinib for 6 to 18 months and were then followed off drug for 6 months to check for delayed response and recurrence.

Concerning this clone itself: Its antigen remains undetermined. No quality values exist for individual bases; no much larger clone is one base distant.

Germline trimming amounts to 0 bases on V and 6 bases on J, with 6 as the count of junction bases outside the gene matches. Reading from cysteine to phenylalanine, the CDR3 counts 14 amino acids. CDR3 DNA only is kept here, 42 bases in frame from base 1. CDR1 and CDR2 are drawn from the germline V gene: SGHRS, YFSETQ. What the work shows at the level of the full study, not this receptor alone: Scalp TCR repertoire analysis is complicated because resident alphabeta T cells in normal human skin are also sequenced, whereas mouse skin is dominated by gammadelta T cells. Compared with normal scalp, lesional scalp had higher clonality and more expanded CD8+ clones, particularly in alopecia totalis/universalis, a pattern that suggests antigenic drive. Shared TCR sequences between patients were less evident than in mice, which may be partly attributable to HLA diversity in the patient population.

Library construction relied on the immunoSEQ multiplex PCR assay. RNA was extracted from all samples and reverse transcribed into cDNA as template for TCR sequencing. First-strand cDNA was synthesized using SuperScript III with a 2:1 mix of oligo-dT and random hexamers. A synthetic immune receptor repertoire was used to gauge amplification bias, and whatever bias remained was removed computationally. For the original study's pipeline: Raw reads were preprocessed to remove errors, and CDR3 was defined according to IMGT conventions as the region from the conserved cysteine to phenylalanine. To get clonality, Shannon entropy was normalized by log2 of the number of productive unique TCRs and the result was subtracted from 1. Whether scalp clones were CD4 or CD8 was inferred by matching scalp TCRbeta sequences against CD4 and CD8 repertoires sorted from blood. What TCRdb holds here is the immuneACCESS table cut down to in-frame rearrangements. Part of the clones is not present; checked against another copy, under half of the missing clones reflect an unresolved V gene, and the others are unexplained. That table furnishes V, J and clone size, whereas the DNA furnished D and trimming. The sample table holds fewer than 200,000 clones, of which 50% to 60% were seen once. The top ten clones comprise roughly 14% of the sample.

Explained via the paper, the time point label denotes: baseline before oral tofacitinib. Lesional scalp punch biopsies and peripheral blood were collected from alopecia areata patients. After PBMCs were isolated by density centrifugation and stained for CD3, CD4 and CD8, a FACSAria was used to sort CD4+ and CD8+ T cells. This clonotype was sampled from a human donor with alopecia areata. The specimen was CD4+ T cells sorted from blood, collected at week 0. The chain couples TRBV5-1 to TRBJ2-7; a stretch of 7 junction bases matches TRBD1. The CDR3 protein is CASSLVRGNGEQYF. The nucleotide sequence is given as TGCGCCAGCAGCTTGGTCAGGGGGAATGGCGAGCAGTACTTC.